The rows below give T cell receptor beta chains drawn from one sample of a study of T cell changes during pregnancy in multiple sclerosis. Measured with immunoSEQ multiplex PCR; TCRdb has only the in-frame clones, and not every one. The sample carries some 29,000 clones, nearly 90% recorded once. The source was CD8+ T cells from peripheral blood mononuclear cells, collected in the third trimester of pregnancy. The receptors shown here come from a female donor with multiple sclerosis, enrolled in a pregnancy study. The CDR3 runs from the conserved cysteine through the conserved F or W. A D gene is named only where the DNA matches it firmly. Rows give clone size only sometimes, using once, few, many, or a class for an expanded clone.

CDR3nt,CDR3aa,j_gene,d_gene,v_gene,abundance
TGTGCCAGCAGTCACACTAGAGCTCCATCTTATGAGCAGTTCTTC,CASSHTRAPSYEQFF,TRBJ2-1,.,TRBV6-5,.
TGTGCCAGTAGTGTCTCCGGGACAGGCTACGAGCAGTACTTC,CASSVSGTGYEQYF,TRBJ2-7,TRBD1,TRBV19,.
TGTGCCACCGGGTACGACGGGCAAGAGACCCAGTACTTC,CATGYDGQETQYF,TRBJ2-5,.,TRBV15,.
TGCGCCAGCAGCCCCAGAGGGTCCGGGACAAACTACAATGAGCAGTTCTTC,CASSPRGSGTNYNEQFF,TRBJ2-1,.,TRBV5-1,.
TGTGCCATCAGTGATGGACAGGGAGAATATGACGAGACCCAGTACTTC,CAISDGQGEYDETQYF,TRBJ2-5,TRBD1,TRBV10-3,.
TGCGCCAGCAGCTTGGTGTATGGGGGAGGCACCGGGGAGCTGTTTTTT,CASSLVYGGGTGELFF,TRBJ2-2,.,TRBV5-1,.
TGCGCCAGCAGCCAGTTCGAGCGGGAGACCTCTTACAATGAGCAGTTCTTC,CASSQFERETSYNEQFF,TRBJ2-1,TRBD2,TRBV4-1,.
TGCGCCAGCAGCCAGTGGACAGGCCTCAACACTGAAGCTTTCTTT,CASSQWTGLNTEAFF,TRBJ1-1,TRBD1,TRBV4-1,.
TGTGCCAGCAGCCCTGGAGGGGGCCTGGACAATGAGCAGTTCTTC,CASSPGGGLDNEQFF,TRBJ2-1,.,TRBV28,.
TGTGCCAGCAGTGAAGGGTTGCGGGAAAAACTGTTTTTT,CASSEGLREKLFF,TRBJ1-4,.,TRBV6-1,.
TGTGCCAGCAGCCAAGAGAGGGTGGGACAGACTAACTATGGCTACACCTTC,CASSQERVGQTNYGYTF,TRBJ1-2,TRBD1,TRBV4-2,.
TGTGCCAGCGGGAGAAGGGAATTGGGCGAGCAGTACTTC,CASGRRELGEQYF,TRBJ2-7,.,TRBV5-4,.
TGTGCCAGCAGTTCCCCTCAGGGGATCGGCTACACCTTC,CASSSPQGIGYTF,TRBJ1-2,.,TRBV27,.
TGTGCTAGTGCCAAGGGACTAGCTTTGTCCAATGAGCAGTTCTTC,CASAKGLALSNEQFF,TRBJ2-1,TRBD2,TRBV12-5,.
TGTGCCAGCAGCCAAACGGACAACTCCTACGAGCAGTACTTC,CASSQTDNSYEQYF,TRBJ2-7,.,TRBV4-2,.
TGTGCCAGCAGCGCCACCACAGGGGCCGGAAACACCATATATTTT,CASSATTGAGNTIYF,TRBJ1-3,TRBD1,TRBV5-4,.
TGTGCCAGCATGGACAGTAGCACAGATACGCAGTATTTT,CASMDSSTDTQYF,TRBJ2-3,.,TRBV9,.
TGTGCCAGCGGCCTACAGGGGAGCTCCTACGAGCAGTACTTC,CASGLQGSSYEQYF,TRBJ2-7,TRBD1,TRBV28,.
TGTGCCAGTAGGGAGACTAGCGGGGTAAAAGAGACCCAGTACTTC,CASRETSGVKETQYF,TRBJ2-5,TRBD2,TRBV19,.
TGTGCCAGCACCCCTAGCGTTGGAGGGGCCAACGTCCTGACTTTC,CASTPSVGGANVLTF,TRBJ2-6,.,TRBV28,.
TGTGCCAGCAGCGTAGGGGCAGGGGGGTCGGCCGGGGAGCTGTTTTTT,CASSVGAGGSAGELFF,TRBJ2-2,.,TRBV9,.
TGTGCCAGCAGTATACAGGGAAAGTCTGGAAACACCATATATTTT,CASSIQGKSGNTIYF,TRBJ1-3,.,TRBV2,.
TGTGCCAGTAGTACTAGCGGGAGGTGCGGCAATGAGCAGTTCTTC,CASSTSGRCGNEQFF,TRBJ2-1,TRBD2,TRBV19,few
TGTGCCAGCAACCCCTCCGGAGGGGCCTACGAGCAGTACTTC,CASNPSGGAYEQYF,TRBJ2-7,.,TRBV5-4,.
TGCAGTGCTCCTAGGACAGGTGAAGCTTTCTTT,CSAPRTGEAFF,TRBJ1-1,TRBD1,TRBV20-1,.
TGTGCCAGCAGCGCCGGGGGAAATGAGCAGTTCTTC,CASSAGGNEQFF,TRBJ2-1,.,TRBV9,.
TGTGCCACCAGCAGAGATAGGGGAGGGGGCACTGAAGCTTTCTTT,CATSRDRGGGTEAFF,TRBJ1-1,.,TRBV15,.
TGCGCCAGCAGCCCCCGGACAGGGACCAACTATGGCTACACCTTC,CASSPRTGTNYGYTF,TRBJ1-2,TRBD1,TRBV4-1,.
TGTGCCAGCAGCCCGTGGGACAGGGAGAACTATGGCTACACCTTC,CASSPWDRENYGYTF,TRBJ1-2,TRBD1,TRBV9,.
TGTGCCATCAGTGACCGACAAGTATCAATGAACACTGAAGCTTTCTTT,CAISDRQVSMNTEAFF,TRBJ1-1,.,TRBV10-3,.
TGTGCCAGCAGCCCAAACACCGGGGAGCTGTTTTTT,CASSPNTGELFF,TRBJ2-2,.,TRBV7-9,.
TGTGCCAGCAGCTCCATCGACAGGCGGGTTACCTACGAGCAGTACTTC,CASSSIDRRVTYEQYF,TRBJ2-7,.,TRBV7-9,.
TGCGCCAGCAGCTTGGACAGCGGGAGAATCCGGGAGCTGTTTTTT,CASSLDSGRIRELFF,TRBJ2-2,TRBD2,TRBV5-1,once
TGTGCCAGCAGCCCCCGGGACAGCCACTCTGGGGCCAACGTCCTGACTTTC,CASSPRDSHSGANVLTF,TRBJ2-6,TRBD1,TRBV7-7,.
TGTGCCAGCAGTTACCAGACTGCTGGAAACACCATATATTTT,CASSYQTAGNTIYF,TRBJ1-3,.,TRBV28,.
TGTGCCAGCAGTTACCGACAGGTTCGCAATCAGCCCCAGCATTTT,CASSYRQVRNQPQHF,TRBJ1-5,.,TRBV6-6,.
TGTGCCAGCAGCCTAGATATCGGCAGGGGGAAGTGCGAGCAGTACTTC,CASSLDIGRGKCEQYF,TRBJ2-7,TRBD1,TRBV7-3,.
TGTGCCAGTAGTATAAAGGGGGACTATGGCTACACCTTC,CASSIKGDYGYTF,TRBJ1-2,.,TRBV19,.
TGTGCCAGCAGTTCTACTGGCACAGATACGCAGTATTTT,CASSSTGTDTQYF,TRBJ2-3,.,TRBV6-1,.
TGTGCCAGCAGCTTGAGGGGATTGAAGAGGAGCTCCTATAATTCACCCCTCCACTTT,CASSLRGLKRSSYNSPLHF,TRBJ1-6,.,TRBV5-7,.
TGTGCCAGCAGCTTAGTTCCCCCCGGGAGCTCTGGAAACACCATATATTTT,CASSLVPPGSSGNTIYF,TRBJ1-3,.,TRBV7-6,.